The 4 T cell receptor beta chains reported below all come from one sample, sequenced in a study of post-analysis software for immune sequencing data. Study-wide findings and caveats: Controls had lower frequencies than patients of roughly five TRBV segments, which included TRBV5-6, TRBV5-1 and TRBV20-1.

Sequencing libraries made from TCR beta cDNA carried unique molecular identifiers. TCRdb passed the PCR reads through MiXCR, listing each CDR3 protein once. Of about 500,000 distinct CDR3 sequences in the sample, over 35% are singletons; the top ten hold roughly 12%. No antigen is known for these receptors. Sequencing input: blood. Receptors were obtained from a girl aged 5 to 17 with multiple sclerosis.

The chain uses TRBV5-1 and TRBJ2-5; the match to TRBD2 covers 11 bases. Germline CDR1 and CDR2: SGHRS and YFSETQ. The CDR3 has 14 residues. With 7 bases clipped from V and 5 bases from J, the junction kept 7 bases outside the gene matches. CDR3 nucleotides: TGCGCCAGCCTACTAGCGGGAGAAGGGGAGACCCAGTACTTC. Amino acid sequence: CASLLAGEGETQYF. The full variable domain, its missing parts supplied by reference TRBV5-1 and TRBJ2-5, is KAGVTQTPRYLIKTRGQQVTLSCSPISGHRSVSWYQQTPGQGLQFLFEYFSETQRNKGNFPGRFSGRQFSNSRSEMNVSTLELGDSALYLCASLLAGEGETQYFGPGTRLLVL.

This clonotype was recorded a few times. This sequence joins TRBV27 and TRBJ1-2, with D possibly matching TRBD1 (6 bases). This CDR3 contains 15 residues. V lost 3 bases to trimming and J lost 7 bases, with 18 bases between them. Germline V lookup: CDR1 MNHEY, CDR2 SMNVEV (reference sequence). CDR3 region: CASSFSPGAGSGYTF. CDR3 in DNA: TGTGCCAGCAGTTTTAGCCCGGGGGCCGGCTCTGGCTACACCTTC.

This clonotype was observed a few times. The chain recombines TRBV6-5 with TRBJ2-1; D perhaps matches TRBD2 (6 bases). V was clipped by 6 bases and J by 4 bases, with 19 bases between them. There are 16 residues in the CDR3. Per the germline V gene, CDR1 is MNHEY and CDR2 is SVGAGI. The CDR3 here is CASSPGPGLFYNEQFF. CDR3 DNA sequence: TGTGCCAGCAGCCCCGGACCGGGACTTTTTTACAATGAGCAGTTCTTC.

A single count supports this clonotype. The chain has TRBV20-1 and TRBJ2-5; 9 bases line up with TRBD1. The J call is in doubt because the DNA end fits TRBJ2-7 better. This CDR3 has 14 amino acids. CDR1 and CDR2 (germline): DFQATT, SNEGSKA (reference sequence). Here the CDR3 DNA reads TGCAGTGCAGCCGAGGGACAGGGAACCCACGAGCAGTACTTC. It yields the protein CSAAEGQGTHEQYF.